This T cell receptor beta chain was sequenced during a study of T-cell reconstitution after alpha-beta-depleted transplantation in children. General observations from the study: A year had passed since transplant, and T-cell counts and diversity by then came mostly from newly produced T cells. High day-60 TCRbeta diversity in some patients came from surviving recipient T cells and thymic progenitors.

Unique molecular identifiers were incorporated during preparation of the TCRbeta library. TCRdb fed the PCR reads into MiXCR, producing one record per CDR3 protein. The sample includes about a million distinct CDR3 sequences, around 30% of them seen just once. This CDR3 is built from 17 residues. Germline lookup yields CDR1 MNHEY and CDR2 SVGEGT. The ends lost 5 bases at V and 4 bases at J; junction bases unmatched: 11. This clonotype turned up a few times. No antigen is known for it. V is TRBV6-2 or TRBV6-3 and J is TRBJ2-7, with TRBD2 matching over 13 bases. The specimen comprised PBMCs, mostly from graft donor cells, sampled 360 days after TCRalphabeta/CD19-depleted stem cell transplant. This sequence was found in a boy under two years old who had a stem cell transplant for SCID, so the T cells may come from the graft donor. The CDR3 is CASSQKPGLAGRYEQYF. CDR3 sequence (DNA): TGTGCCAGCAGTCAAAAACCGGGACTAGCGGGGAGGTACGAGCAGTACTTC.